The 16 T cell receptor beta chains in this list originate from one sample, sequenced in a study of early T cells in non-severe SARS-CoV-2 infection (dated by TCRdb to 2020 to 2023). To prepare the library, 5' RACE was applied. Sequencing instrument: NextSeq 500. In TCRdb, the public reads were trimmed at Q25 with fastp and aligned with MiXCR, with productive beta chains retained. CDR3 protein sequences are deduplicated, and each keeps its most common genes and DNA. This sample is represented by roughly 31,000 distinct CDR3 sequences; about 4.6% of them were singletons. Clones ranked in the top ten supply roughly an eighth of the sample. The specimen was whole blood. Receptors originate from an adult who was a healthcare worker with PCR-confirmed SARS-CoV-2 infection or an uninfected control (not recorded which).

By share of the sample, this clonotype is medium-sized. The V gene is TRBV29-1, the J gene TRBJ1-1; the D gene is possibly TRBD1 (5 bases). V lost 5 bases and J lost 0, with 10 bases in between. This CDR3 contains 13 residues. Germline CDR1 SQVTM, CDR2 ANQGSEA. The CDR3 region is CSVCGHLNTEAFF. Here the CDR3 DNA reads TGCAGCGTTTGTGGACACTTGAACACTGAAGCTTTCTTT. Variable domain in full (rest from reference TRBV29-1 and TRBJ1-1): SAVISQKPSRDICQRGTSLTIQCQVDSQVTMMFWYRQQPGQSLTLIATANQGSEATYESGFVIDKFPISRPNLTFSTLTVSNMSPEDSSIYLCSVCGHLNTEAFFGQGTRLTVV.

V gene TRBV28 combines with J gene TRBJ1-5; D remains ambiguous. The germline gives CDR1 MDHEN, CDR2 SYDVKM. The CDR3 has 12 amino acids. The V gene lost 5 bases and the J gene lost 6 bases, with 8 bases spanning the gap. This chain's CDR3 is CASSLYVQPQHF. The CDR3 region has the DNA TGTGCCAGCAGTCTTTACGTTCAGCCCCAGCATTTT.

This clonotype has at least ten counts. The chain couples TRBV18 to TRBJ2-7; 11 positions match TRBD1. Unmatched junction bases numbered 3, after V lost 3 bases and J lost 2 bases. Germline lookup yields CDR1 KGHSH and CDR2 LQKENI. This CDR3 has 15 amino acids. The CDR3 spells CASSPGTGGPYEQYF. The CDR3 coding sequence is TGTGCCAGCTCACCGGGGACAGGGGGGCCCTACGAGCAGTACTTC.

This clonotype was seen ten or more times. V and J are TRBV12-3 or TRBV12-4 and TRBJ2-7, with no clear D. The CDR3 sequence is 16 residues long. The V end lost 0 bases, the J end lost 4 bases, and 16 bases lay between the germline ends. The CDR3 nucleotides are TGTGCCAGCAGTTTAGCTGGGTCAATCTCGGCGTACGAGCAGTACTTC. It is translated as CASSLAGSISAYEQYF.

This clonotype was recorded at least ten times. The genes are TRBV12-3 or TRBV12-4 and TRBJ1-1; D gene unclear. Trimming left V 7 bases short and J 4 bases short, with 13 bases between. CDR3 length equals 13 residues. The CDR3 DNA is TGTGCCAGCAAAAAACAGATTCGCACTGAAGCTTTCTTT. This codes for CASKKQIRTEAFF.

Many counts were recorded for this clonotype. The chain recombines TRBV6-2 or TRBV6-3 with TRBJ2-1, with 9 bases that match TRBD2. Germline lookup yields CDR1 MNHEY and CDR2 SVGEGT. V was clipped by 6 bases and J by 9 bases; unmatched bases: 6. The CDR3 is made up of 13 amino acids. For the CDR3, the DNA is TGTGCCAGCAGCCCCGGGACTAGCTCTGAGCAGTTCTTC. Protein sequence: CASSPGTSSEQFF.

This clonotype was seen ten or more times. The CDR3 here is CASSASDSQETQYF. The DNA for the CDR3 is TGCGCCAGCAGTGCATCGGACAGTCAAGAGACCCAGTACTTC. The chain recombines TRBV10-1 with TRBJ2-5; tentative D call: TRBD1 (6 bases). CDR3 length equals 14 residues. CDR1 is WNHNN, CDR2 SYGVQD, per germline (reference sequence). V dropped 4 bases and J dropped 2 bases, with 11 bases sitting between them.

The chain joins TRBV3-1 to TRBJ2-7; D may be TRBD1 (5 bases). The CDR3 is made up of 16 amino acids. CDR1 is LGHDT and CDR2 is YNNKEL in the germline V gene (reference sequence). Trimming stripped 0 bases from V and 4 bases from J, with 16 bases between. Here the CDR3 DNA reads TGTGCCAGCAGCCAAGAAGGACGCCAGGGCCTTTACGAGCAGTACTTC. It codes for CASSQEGRQGLYEQYF.

This clonotype was observed at least ten times. The chain has TRBV5-4 and TRBJ1-2, with 8 nucleotides matching TRBD1. This CDR3 is 16 amino acids long. Per germline, CDR1 SGHNT and CDR2 YYREEE (reference sequence). Trimming removed 0 bases from V and 3 bases from J; junction bases left unmatched: 7. The CDR3 loop reads CASSLASTGGHYGYTF. The CDR3, as DNA: TGTGCCAGCAGCTTGGCCTCTACAGGGGGGCACTATGGCTACACCTTC.

This clonotype was observed a handful of times. The chain combines TRBV5-1 with TRBJ2-5; D is undetermined. Germline V gene lookup returns CDR1 SGHRS and CDR2 YFSETQ. This CDR3 is built from 14 residues. The germline V and J ends were trimmed by 0 bases and 4 bases, with 10 bases remaining between them. The CDR3 loop is CASSLVVDGETQYF. The DNA for the CDR3 is TGCGCCAGCAGCTTGGTGGTAGATGGAGAGACCCAGTACTTC.

This clonotype showed up many times. This chain joins TRBV12-3 or TRBV12-4 and TRBJ1-1; a possible D gene is TRBD1 (5 bases). The CDR3 loop spans 15 amino acids. V lost 2 bases and J lost 5, with 15 bases in between. The CDR3 spells CASSLNPGLGTEAFF. CDR3 nucleotides: TGTGCCAGCAGTTTAAATCCGGGACTGGGGACTGAAGCTTTCTTT.

This clonotype came up many times. The chain combines TRBV28 with TRBJ1-5; D may be TRBD1 (6 bases). Trimming cost V 3 bases and J 7 bases, with 13 bases left between them. In germline, CDR1 is MDHEN, CDR2 SYDVKM. The CDR3 is 14 amino acids. As DNA, the CDR3 is TGTGCCAGCAGTTTGGGCAGGGGTGTCCAGCCCCAGCATTTT. Translating it yields CASSLGRGVQPQHF.

The chain recombines TRBV3-1 with TRBJ1-5; no reliable D call. In germline, CDR1 is LGHDT, CDR2 YNNKEL (reference sequence). The CDR3 contains 13 residues. V was clipped by 0 bases and J by 10 bases, with 10 bases between them. This CDR3 is CASSQDIEAPQHF. CDR3 bases: TGTGCCAGCAGCCAAGACATTGAGGCTCCCCAGCATTTT.

This clonotype was recorded many times. The CDR3 DNA follows: TGTGCCTGGGACAGGGAATTCCACGAGCAGTACTTC. It translates to CAWDREFHEQYF. This chain joins TRBV30 and TRBJ2-7; TRBD1 aligns across 7 bases. V gave up 5 bases and J gave up 5 bases; unmatched junction bases: 6. Germline V lookup: CDR1 GTSNPN, CDR2 SVGIG (reference sequence). The CDR3 is 12 amino acids.

This clonotype occurred many times. The rearrangement joins TRBV10-2 to TRBJ2-1, with a tentative D call TRBD2 (6 bases). Germline V gene data show CDR1 as WSHSY and CDR2 as SAAADI. The CDR3 spans 15 residues. Trimming cost V 7 bases and J 7 bases, with 20 bases left between them. Here the CDR3 reads CASKWDSTPQNEQFF. The CDR3 coding sequence is TGCGCCAGCAAGTGGGACTCCACACCTCAAAATGAGCAGTTCTTC.

This sequence joins TRBV6-1 and TRBJ1-2; D is perhaps TRBD1 (6 bases). This CDR3 comprises 16 residues. Germline CDR1 reads MNHNS; CDR2 reads SASEGT. The ends were cut back, 6 bases at V and 8 bases at J, with 25 bases in the middle. The CDR3 nucleotides read TGTGCCAGCAGGGCCAGGACAGAGGGAGGATCGGAAGGCTACACCTTC. Protein sequence: CASRARTEGGSEGYTF.